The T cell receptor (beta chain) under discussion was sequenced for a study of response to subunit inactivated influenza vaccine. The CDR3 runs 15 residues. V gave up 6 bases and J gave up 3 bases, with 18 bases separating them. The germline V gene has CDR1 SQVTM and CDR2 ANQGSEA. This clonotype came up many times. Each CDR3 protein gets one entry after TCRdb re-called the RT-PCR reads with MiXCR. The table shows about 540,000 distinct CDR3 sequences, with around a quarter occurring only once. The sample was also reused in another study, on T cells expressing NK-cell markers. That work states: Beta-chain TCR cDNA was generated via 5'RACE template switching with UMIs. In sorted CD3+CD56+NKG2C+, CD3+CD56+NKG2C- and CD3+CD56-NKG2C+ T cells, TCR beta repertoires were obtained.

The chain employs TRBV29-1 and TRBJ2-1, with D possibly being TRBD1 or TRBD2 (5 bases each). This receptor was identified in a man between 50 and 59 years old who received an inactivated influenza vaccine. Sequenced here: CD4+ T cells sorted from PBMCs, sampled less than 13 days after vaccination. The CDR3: CSVSGTPEGYNEQFF. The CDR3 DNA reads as TGCAGCGTGTCCGGGACCCCCGAGGGCTACAATGAGCAGTTCTTC.